These 2 T cell receptor beta chains originate from one sample sequenced in a study of T cell repertoires in cytomegalovirus infection. TCRdb passed the reads through MiXCR, listing each CDR3 protein once. The table includes hundreds of thousands of distinct CDR3 sequences, about 24% detected once. Sequencing used CD8+ T cells from PBMCs. These receptors came from a human donor in good health (CMV status not recorded). Some clones in this sample may be carry-over from other donors' samples.

This sequence joins TRBV2 and TRBJ1-1; 7 bases line up with TRBD1. The CDR3 is 11 residues long. V lost 8 bases, J lost 9 bases, and 6 bases stayed unmatched. Germline CDR1 reads SNHLY; CDR2 reads FYNNEI. CDR3 DNA: TGTGCCAGCGTGACAGGGATACAAGCTTTCTTT. It yields the protein CASVTGIQAFF.

The V call is TRBV18, the J call TRBJ2-6, with D perhaps matching TRBD2 (6 bases). V dropped 3 bases and J dropped 2 bases, with 8 bases sitting between them. The CDR3 has 15 residues. CDR1 KGHSH and CDR2 LQKENI come from the germline V gene. CDR3 region: CASSPSGAGANVLTF. The DNA for the CDR3 is TGTGCCAGCTCACCTTCGGGAGCTGGGGCCAACGTCCTGACTTTC.